This TCR beta chain comes out of a study of early T cells in non-severe SARS-CoV-2 infection. For the study at large: Unpaired chains resulted from sequencing bulk RNA of unsorted whole blood.

The TCR library protocol was used to attach unique molecular identifiers. These identifiers were attached to individual cDNA molecules. One entry per CDR3 protein results from TCRdb running MiXCR on the 5' RACE reads. Of roughly 55,000 distinct CDR3 sequences listed, roughly 6.5% are singletons. This clonotype has ten or more counts. The V gene's germline CDR1 is DFQATT and CDR2 SNEGSKA (reference sequence). V trimming: 6 bases; J trimming: 9 bases; junction bases outside the gene matches: 6. CDR3 length equals 12 residues. The specimen was whole blood. The sequence was collected from an adult who was a healthcare worker with PCR-confirmed SARS-CoV-2 infection or an uninfected control (not recorded which). The chain employs TRBV20-1 and TRBJ2-1, with 9 bases aligning to TRBD2. The CDR3 region is CSALGLASEQFF. CDR3 nucleotides: TGCAGTGCCCTAGGACTAGCGTCTGAGCAGTTCTTC.